This TCR beta chain is drawn from a study of CD8 T cells in Susac syndrome. Random hexamers were used to reverse transcribe the RNA input (roughly 0.5 to 1 ug). TCRdb reprocessed the immunoSEQ multiplex PCR reads with MiXCR, giving one entry per CDR3 protein. The sample holds around 230,000 distinct CDR3 sequences; 95% are singletons and the top ten take 0.095%. In blood CD8+ and CD4+ T cells, TCR beta underwent sequencing. V was trimmed by 2 bases and J by 6 bases, leaving 8 bases between them. Germline lookup yields CDR1 PRHDT and CDR2 FYEKMQ (reference sequence). The CDR3 length is 12 residues. The sequencing sample was made of CD4+ T cells from PBMCs. The J gene is TRBJ2-7, the V gene TRBV13; D gene ambiguous. This receptor was taken from a human donor with multiple sclerosis. Here the CDR3 DNA reads TGTGCCAGCAGCTTACATCGGGCCGAGCAGTACTTC. Translation: CASSLHRAEQYF.